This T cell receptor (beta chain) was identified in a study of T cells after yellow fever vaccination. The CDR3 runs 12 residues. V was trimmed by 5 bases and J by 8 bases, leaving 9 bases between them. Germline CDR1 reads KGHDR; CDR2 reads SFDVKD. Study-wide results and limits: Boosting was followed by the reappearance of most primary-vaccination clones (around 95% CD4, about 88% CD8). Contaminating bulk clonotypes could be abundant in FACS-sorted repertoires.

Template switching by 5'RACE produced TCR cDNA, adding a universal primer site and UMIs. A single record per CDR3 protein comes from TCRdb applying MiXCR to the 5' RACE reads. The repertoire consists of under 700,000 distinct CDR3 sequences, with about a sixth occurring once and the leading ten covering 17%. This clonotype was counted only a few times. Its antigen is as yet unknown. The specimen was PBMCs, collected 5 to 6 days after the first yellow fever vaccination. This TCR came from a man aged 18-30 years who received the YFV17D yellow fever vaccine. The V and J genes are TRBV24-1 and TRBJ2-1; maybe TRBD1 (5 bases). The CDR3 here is CATSGQGHEQFF. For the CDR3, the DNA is TGTGCCACCAGTGGGCAGGGCCATGAGCAGTTCTTC.